These T cell receptor beta chains were read from a single sample in a study of Ad26.COV2.S vaccination and SARS-CoV-2 variants. Assay: immunoSEQ multiplex PCR; the TCRdb copy retains only in-frame clones and omits some. The profile shows 440,000 or so clones, roughly 88% of them singletons. Material: peripheral blood, obtained in a trial of Ad26.COV2.S vaccine versus placebo. Receptors originate from a person between 18 and 59 years old who received the Ad26.COV2.S COVID-19 vaccine or a placebo. Each CDR3 is given with its conserved first and last residue. The order of the fields is CDR3 protein, V gene, J gene.

CDR3aa: CSVGGGKLPSYEQYF
v_gene: TRBV29-1
j_gene: TRBJ2-7

CDR3aa: CASSESRPLIPNEQFF
v_gene: TRBV2
j_gene: TRBJ2-1

CDR3aa: CASRTTSGSSGEQYF
v_gene: TRBV19
j_gene: TRBJ2-7

CDR3aa: CASSVLSGAGQETQYF
v_gene: TRBV9
j_gene: TRBJ2-5

CDR3aa: CASSEYQRGASTDTQYF
v_gene: TRBV25-1
j_gene: TRBJ2-3

CDR3aa: CASSEARAGYEQYF
v_gene: TRBV2
j_gene: TRBJ2-7

CDR3aa: CASSLMLWKGQGFSGYTF
v_gene: TRBV28
j_gene: TRBJ1-2

CDR3aa: CACYTRRAIF
v_gene: TRBV30
j_gene: TRBJ2-1

CDR3aa: CSVLDRMSTDTQYF
v_gene: TRBV29-1
j_gene: TRBJ2-3

CDR3aa: CASSQDPGGYTGELFF
v_gene: TRBV4-1
j_gene: TRBJ2-2

CDR3aa: CASSVGGATNEKLFF
v_gene: TRBV9
j_gene: TRBJ1-4

CDR3aa: CASSPGGNQPQHF
v_gene: TRBV18
j_gene: TRBJ1-5

CDR3aa: CASSFGGGLFF
v_gene: TRBV7-9
j_gene: TRBJ2-2

CDR3aa: CASSPLAGVAYNEQFF
v_gene: TRBV7-3
j_gene: TRBJ2-1

CDR3aa: CASSPTLVAGVPETQYF
v_gene: TRBV27
j_gene: TRBJ2-5